This T cell receptor (beta chain) was sequenced during a study of shared clonotypes between healthy human individuals. Study-wide results and limits: Roughly 5% of naive CD4 clonotypes were shared across a few donors.

As to this clone: Antigen specificity is unknown.

CD4+ cells underwent separation, giving CD45RA+ naive and CD45RA-negative memory subsets. The protocol was immunoSEQ multiplex PCR, while the TCRdb copy is restricted to in-frame clones and leaves out a portion. The sample records over a million clones, 95% to 97% being singletons. CDR3 length: 14 residues. Germline assignment: CDR1 SGHVS and CDR2 FNYEAQ. J was trimmed by 5 bases and V by 5 bases; bases with no gene match: 9. The genes are TRBV7-6 and TRBJ2-7, with 7 bases lining up with TRBD2. The sample consisted of naive CD4+ T cells sorted from blood. Subset specified: CD45RA+ positively selected. The receptor was derived from a man aged 30-40 years in good health. The CDR3 nucleotides read TGTGCCAGCAGCCCGGGGAGGGCCACCCACGAGCAGTACTTC. Residues: CASSPGRATHEQYF.